The rows below give T cell receptor beta chains drawn from one sample of a study of T cell changes during pregnancy in multiple sclerosis. The repertoire was sequenced with immunoSEQ multiplex PCR; TCRdb's copy has only in-frame clones and lacks some. This table has under 95,000 clones, around nine tenths appearing once. The source material was CD4+ T cells from peripheral blood mononuclear cells, sampled before pregnancy. The source of these receptors is a female donor with multiple sclerosis, enrolled in a pregnancy study. The CDR3 runs from the conserved cysteine through the conserved F or W. Each record gives: J gene, D gene, V gene, CDR3 length, clone size, CDR3 protein, CDR3 DNA. D genes are given only for firm matches. Not all rows give a size; the values are once, few, many and, for expanded clones, a class.

J gene: TRBJ2-3
D gene: -
V gene: TRBV30
CDR3 length: 14
clone size: once
CDR3 protein: CAWSGRLSTDTQYF
CDR3 DNA: TGTGCCTGGAGTGGGCGACTTTCCACAGATACGCAGTATTTT

J gene: TRBJ2-1
D gene: TRBD1
V gene: TRBV7-3
CDR3 length: 16
clone size: -
CDR3 protein: CASSLISAGGFDEQFF
CDR3 DNA: TGTGCCAGCAGCTTAATTTCGGCAGGGGGTTTTGATGAGCAGTTCTTC

J gene: TRBJ1-1
D gene: TRBD1
V gene: TRBV5-1
CDR3 length: 16
clone size: -
CDR3 protein: CASSLLSGGSGTEAFF
CDR3 DNA: TGCGCCAGCAGCTTGCTCTCAGGGGGGAGCGGCACTGAAGCTTTCTTT

J gene: TRBJ1-2
D gene: TRBD1
V gene: TRBV10-3
CDR3 length: 13
clone size: -
CDR3 protein: CAITTDRVGGYTF
CDR3 DNA: TGTGCCATCACCACTGACAGGGTGGGGGGCTACACCTTC

J gene: TRBJ2-1
D gene: TRBD1
V gene: TRBV7-9
CDR3 length: 14
clone size: -
CDR3 protein: CASSLRDRGGEQFF
CDR3 DNA: TGTGCCAGCAGCTTAAGGGACAGGGGCGGTGAGCAGTTCTTC

J gene: TRBJ1-6
D gene: TRBD1
V gene: TRBV15
CDR3 length: 17
clone size: -
CDR3 protein: CATSRGPDRGKGSPLHF
CDR3 DNA: TGTGCCACCAGCCGGGGTCCGGACAGGGGAAAAGGTTCACCCCTCCACTTT

J gene: TRBJ2-1
D gene: -
V gene: TRBV21-1
CDR3 length: 14
clone size: -
CDR3 protein: CASMGGRILNEQFF
CDR3 DNA: TGTGCCAGCATGGGCGGGAGAATTTTAAATGAGCAGTTCTTC

J gene: TRBJ1-1
D gene: -
V gene: TRBV18
CDR3 length: 15
clone size: few
CDR3 protein: CASSPLPVLNTEAFF
CDR3 DNA: TGTGCCAGCTCACCACTTCCAGTCTTGAACACTGAAGCTTTCTTT

J gene: TRBJ2-7
D gene: TRBD1
V gene: TRBV6-6
CDR3 length: 14
clone size: -
CDR3 protein: CASSTGTGAYEQYF
CDR3 DNA: TGTGCCAGCAGCACCGGGACAGGGGCCTACGAGCAGTACTTC

J gene: TRBJ1-2
D gene: TRBD1
V gene: TRBV19
CDR3 length: 15
clone size: few
CDR3 protein: CASIPNRGPNYGYTF
CDR3 DNA: TGTGCCAGTATACCCAACAGGGGACCCAACTATGGCTACACCTTC

J gene: TRBJ2-7
D gene: TRBD2
V gene: TRBV11-2
CDR3 length: 13
clone size: -
CDR3 protein: CASSARLASEQYF
CDR3 DNA: TGTGCCAGCAGCGCCCGACTAGCGAGCGAGCAGTACTTC

J gene: TRBJ2-7
D gene: -
V gene: TRBV28
CDR3 length: 16
clone size: -
CDR3 protein: CASSPLRLGSSYEQYF
CDR3 DNA: TGTGCCAGCAGTCCCCTAAGACTAGGGAGCTCCTACGAGCAGTACTTC

J gene: TRBJ1-3
D gene: -
V gene: TRBV9
CDR3 length: 14
clone size: once
CDR3 protein: CASSVTDSGNTIYF
CDR3 DNA: TGTGCCAGCAGCGTGACAGACTCTGGAAACACCATATATTTT

J gene: TRBJ2-2
D gene: -
V gene: TRBV2
CDR3 length: 15
clone size: -
CDR3 protein: CASSLVRGNTGELFF
CDR3 DNA: TGTGCCAGCAGCCTAGTAAGGGGGAACACCGGGGAGCTGTTTTTT

J gene: TRBJ2-3
D gene: -
V gene: TRBV19
CDR3 length: 16
clone size: -
CDR3 protein: CASSIRGNGGTDTQYF
CDR3 DNA: TGTGCCAGTAGTATTCGAGGGAATGGGGGCACAGATACGCAGTATTTT

J gene: TRBJ1-5
D gene: -
V gene: TRBV7-9
CDR3 length: 14
clone size: few
CDR3 protein: CASSAGQINQPQHF
CDR3 DNA: TGTGCCAGCAGCGCCGGACAGATCAATCAGCCCCAGCATTTT

J gene: TRBJ1-2
D gene: -
V gene: TRBV7-2
CDR3 length: 16
clone size: -
CDR3 protein: CASSVGGTRRAYGYTF
CDR3 DNA: TGTGCCAGCAGCGTTGGAGGGACCCGAAGGGCCTATGGCTACACCTTC

J gene: TRBJ1-3
D gene: -
V gene: TRBV20-1
CDR3 length: 11
clone size: -
CDR3 protein: CSASNGNTIYF
CDR3 DNA: TGCAGTGCTAGTAATGGAAACACCATATATTTT

J gene: TRBJ2-7
D gene: TRBD2
V gene: TRBV28
CDR3 length: 16
clone size: -
CDR3 protein: CASRLAGGTRSYEQYF
CDR3 DNA: TGTGCCAGCAGGTTAGCGGGAGGAACCCGCTCCTACGAGCAGTACTTC

J gene: TRBJ1-2
D gene: TRBD1
V gene: TRBV4-1
CDR3 length: 15
clone size: -
CDR3 protein: CASSQERDRDYGYTF
CDR3 DNA: TGCGCCAGCAGCCAAGAACGGGACAGGGATTATGGCTACACCTTC

J gene: TRBJ2-3
D gene: -
V gene: TRBV7-9
CDR3 length: 13
clone size: -
CDR3 protein: CASSLQGTDTQYF
CDR3 DNA: TGTGCCAGCAGCTTACAGGGAACAGATACGCAGTATTTT

J gene: TRBJ2-3
D gene: TRBD2
V gene: TRBV19
CDR3 length: 17
clone size: -
CDR3 protein: CASSLRLAVVPPDTQYF
CDR3 DNA: TGTGCCAGTAGTCTGAGACTAGCGGTTGTGCCTCCAGATACGCAGTATTTT

J gene: TRBJ2-2
D gene: TRBD2
V gene: TRBV11-2
CDR3 length: 17
clone size: -
CDR3 protein: CASSLLGTSGNTGELFF
CDR3 DNA: TGTGCCAGCAGCTTACTCGGGACTAGCGGGAACACCGGGGAGCTGTTTTTT

J gene: TRBJ1-6
D gene: TRBD1
V gene: TRBV18
CDR3 length: 16
clone size: once
CDR3 protein: CASSPRGPPTESPLHF
CDR3 DNA: TGTGCCAGCTCACCAAGGGGGCCGCCAACGGAATCACCCCTCCACTTT

J gene: TRBJ1-2
D gene: TRBD1
V gene: TRBV14
CDR3 length: 15
clone size: -
CDR3 protein: CASSPPGQPNYGYTF
CDR3 DNA: TGTGCCAGCAGCCCACCGGGACAGCCTAACTATGGCTACACCTTC

J gene: TRBJ2-7
D gene: TRBD1
V gene: TRBV6-1
CDR3 length: 13
clone size: -
CDR3 protein: CASNRGKSYEQYF
CDR3 DNA: TGTGCCAGCAACAGGGGGAAATCCTACGAGCAGTACTTC

J gene: TRBJ1-3
D gene: -
V gene: TRBV15
CDR3 length: 19
clone size: -
CDR3 protein: CATSRDPRIGQNSGNTIYF
CDR3 DNA: TGTGCCACCAGCAGAGATCCCCGTATTGGACAGAACTCTGGAAACACCATATATTTT

J gene: TRBJ1-1
D gene: -
V gene: TRBV5-1
CDR3 length: 15
clone size: once
CDR3 protein: CASSLSTVGNTEAFF
CDR3 DNA: TGCGCCAGCAGCTTGTCCACGGTTGGGAACACTGAAGCTTTCTTT

J gene: TRBJ2-1
D gene: TRBD2
V gene: TRBV7-2
CDR3 length: 15
clone size: -
CDR3 protein: CASRGGSGVYNEQFF
CDR3 DNA: TGTGCCAGCAGGGGCGGGAGCGGGGTGTACAATGAGCAGTTCTTC

J gene: TRBJ2-7
D gene: TRBD1
V gene: TRBV4-1
CDR3 length: 13
clone size: -
CDR3 protein: CASSRGDSSEQYF
CDR3 DNA: TGCGCCAGCAGCCGAGGGGACAGTAGCGAGCAGTACTTC

J gene: TRBJ2-5
D gene: TRBD1
V gene: TRBV7-3
CDR3 length: 15
clone size: -
CDR3 protein: CASSSQGFWKETQYF
CDR3 DNA: TGTGCCAGCAGCTCACAGGGGTTTTGGAAAGAGACCCAGTACTTC

J gene: TRBJ2-2
D gene: TRBD2
V gene: TRBV5-1
CDR3 length: 16
clone size: once
CDR3 protein: CASSFGGLANTGELFF
CDR3 DNA: TGCGCCAGCAGCTTCGGCGGACTAGCGAACACCGGGGAGCTGTTTTTT

J gene: TRBJ1-1
D gene: -
V gene: TRBV11-2
CDR3 length: 13
clone size: -
CDR3 protein: CASSPLSGWRAFF
CDR3 DNA: TGTGCCAGCAGCCCCCTCTCGGGGTGGAGAGCTTTCTTT

J gene: TRBJ1-1
D gene: -
V gene: TRBV5-1
CDR3 length: 13
clone size: -
CDR3 protein: CASSRPGSTEAFF
CDR3 DNA: TGCGCCAGCAGCCGTCCCGGGTCCACTGAAGCTTTCTTT